The clone carrying this T cell receptor beta chain qualifies as medium-sized. Its target is not known. This entry comes from a study of lung T cells in sarcoidosis with Löfgren's syndrome. Study information: Analyses focused on Löfgren's syndrome patients. Whole-study results and caveats: Multiple Löfgren's syndrome patients reportedly shared TRAV12-1 and TRBV2 CDR3 motifs, suggesting public CD4+ TCRs. The most expanded V genes in Löfgren's patients were reportedly TRAV12-1 and TRBV2. In alpha-beta pairs, TRAV12-1 favored TRBV2, and their CDR3s were homologous.

Each CDR3 protein is one row after TCRdb ran MiXCR on the reads. The sample lists some 10,000 distinct CDR3 sequences; 15% to 20% were seen once. Looked up from germline, CDR1 is MNHNS and CDR2 is SASEGT. The CDR3 has 13 amino acids. J lost 3 bases, V lost 5 bases, and 4 bases had no gene match. The sample consisted of CD4+ T cells from bronchoalveolar lavage. The receptor's source is a human donor with sarcoidosis (Löfgren's syndrome or another form), or a control subject (not recorded which). V is TRBV6-1 and J is TRBJ2-7; the match to TRBD1 covers 7 bases. Here the CDR3 reads CASSQGVGYEQYF. The CDR3 nucleotides read TGTGCCAGCAGTCAGGGGGTAGGCTACGAGCAGTACTTC.